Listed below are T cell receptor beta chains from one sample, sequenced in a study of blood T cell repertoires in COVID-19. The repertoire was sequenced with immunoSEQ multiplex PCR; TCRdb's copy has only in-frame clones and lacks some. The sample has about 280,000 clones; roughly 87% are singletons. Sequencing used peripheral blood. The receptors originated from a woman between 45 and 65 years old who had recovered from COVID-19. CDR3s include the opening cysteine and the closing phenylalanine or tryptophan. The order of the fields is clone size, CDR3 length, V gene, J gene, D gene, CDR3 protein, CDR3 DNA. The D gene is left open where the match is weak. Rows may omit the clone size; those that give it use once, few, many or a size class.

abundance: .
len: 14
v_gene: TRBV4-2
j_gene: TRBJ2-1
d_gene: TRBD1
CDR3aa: CASSQPGQDNEQFF
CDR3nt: TGTGCCAGCAGCCAACCGGGACAGGATAATGAGCAGTTCTTC

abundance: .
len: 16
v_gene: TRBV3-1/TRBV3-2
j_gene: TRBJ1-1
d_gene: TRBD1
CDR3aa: CASSLRTGGGNTEAFF
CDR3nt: TGTGCCAGCAGCCTCCGTACAGGGGGCGGGAACACTGAAGCTTTCTTT

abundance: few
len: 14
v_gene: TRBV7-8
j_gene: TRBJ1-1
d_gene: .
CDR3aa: CASSAQGGDTEAFF
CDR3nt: TGTGCCAGCAGCGCACAGGGTGGGGACACTGAAGCTTTCTTT

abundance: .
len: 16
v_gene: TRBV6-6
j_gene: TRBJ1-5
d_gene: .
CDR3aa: CASSPSQGLGNQPQHF
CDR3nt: TGTGCCAGCAGTCCCAGCCAGGGGTTGGGCAATCAGCCCCAGCATTTT

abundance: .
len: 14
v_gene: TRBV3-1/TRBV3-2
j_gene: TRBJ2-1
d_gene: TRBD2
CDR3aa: CASSSSGAYNEQFF
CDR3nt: TGTGCCAGCAGCTCTAGCGGAGCCTACAATGAGCAGTTCTTC

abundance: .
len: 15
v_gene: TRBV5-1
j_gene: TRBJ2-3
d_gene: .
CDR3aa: CASSPEGASTDTQYF
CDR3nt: TGCGCCAGCAGCCCCGAAGGAGCCAGCACAGATACGCAGTATTTT

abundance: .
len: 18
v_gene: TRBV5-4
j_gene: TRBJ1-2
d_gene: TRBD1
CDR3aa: CASSLRENRGRFSYGYTF
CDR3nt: TGTGCCAGCAGCTTGAGAGAAAACAGGGGGCGTTTTAGCTATGGCTACACCTTC

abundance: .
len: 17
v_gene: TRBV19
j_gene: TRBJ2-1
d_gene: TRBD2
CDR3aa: CASSPRRGRGLHNEQFF
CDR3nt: TGTGCCAGTAGTCCTCGGCGAGGGAGGGGCTTACACAATGAGCAGTTCTTC

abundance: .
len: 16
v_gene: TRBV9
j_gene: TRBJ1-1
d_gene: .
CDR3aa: CASSEVIWGSGTEAFF
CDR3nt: TGTGCCAGCAGCGAAGTAATCTGGGGTTCGGGGACTGAAGCTTTCTTT

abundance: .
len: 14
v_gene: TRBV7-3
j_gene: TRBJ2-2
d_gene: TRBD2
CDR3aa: CASSRGGNTGELFF
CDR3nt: TGTGCCAGCAGCCGCGGGGGAAACACCGGGGAGCTGTTTTTT

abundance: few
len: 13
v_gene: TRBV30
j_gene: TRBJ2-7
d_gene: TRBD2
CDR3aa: CACRTSGYYEQYF
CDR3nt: TGTGCCTGCCGGACTAGCGGTTATTACGAGCAGTACTTC

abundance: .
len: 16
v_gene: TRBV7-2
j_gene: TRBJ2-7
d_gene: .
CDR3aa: CASSLLGVQGHAEQYF
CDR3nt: TGTGCCAGCAGCTTACTAGGCGTACAGGGACATGCCGAGCAGTACTTC

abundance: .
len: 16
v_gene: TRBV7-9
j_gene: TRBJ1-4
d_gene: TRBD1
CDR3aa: CASSPALRGRREKLFF
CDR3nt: TGTGCCAGCAGCCCCGCACTCAGGGGGCGAAGAGAAAAACTGTTTTTT

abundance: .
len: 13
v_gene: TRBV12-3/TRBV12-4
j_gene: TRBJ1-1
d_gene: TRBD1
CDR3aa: CASSLMQGASAFF
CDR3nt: TGTGCCAGCAGTTTAATGCAGGGGGCTTCGGCTTTCTTT

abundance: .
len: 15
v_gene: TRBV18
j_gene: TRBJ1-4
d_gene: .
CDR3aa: CASSPMGGTNEKLFF
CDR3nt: TGTGCCAGCTCACCAATGGGGGGAACTAATGAAAAACTGTTTTTT

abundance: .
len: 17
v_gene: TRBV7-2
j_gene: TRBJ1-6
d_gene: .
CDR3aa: CASSLAPAGAYNSPLHF
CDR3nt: TGTGCCAGCAGCTTAGCACCGGCGGGGGCTTATAATTCACCCCTCCACTTT

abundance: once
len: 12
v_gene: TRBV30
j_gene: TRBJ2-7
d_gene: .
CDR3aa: CAWRSVSYEQYF
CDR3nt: TGTGCCTGGAGATCCGTCTCCTACGAGCAGTACTTC

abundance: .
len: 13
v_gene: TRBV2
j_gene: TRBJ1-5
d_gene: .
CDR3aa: CATKAGINQPQHF
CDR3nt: TGTGCCACCAAGGCGGGGATCAATCAGCCCCAGCATTTT

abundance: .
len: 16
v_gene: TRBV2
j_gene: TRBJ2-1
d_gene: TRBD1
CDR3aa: CASTPKVGTGGVEQFF
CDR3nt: TGTGCCAGCACCCCAAAGGTGGGAACAGGGGGTGTTGAGCAGTTCTTC

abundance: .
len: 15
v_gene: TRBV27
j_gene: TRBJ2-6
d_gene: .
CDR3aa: CASRKGGRGANVLTF
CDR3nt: TGTGCCAGCAGAAAGGGGGGGCGGGGGGCCAACGTCCTGACTTTC

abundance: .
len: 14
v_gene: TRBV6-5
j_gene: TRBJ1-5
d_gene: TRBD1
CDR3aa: CASSYVQGHQPQHF
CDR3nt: TGTGCCAGCAGTTACGTACAGGGGCATCAGCCCCAGCATTTT

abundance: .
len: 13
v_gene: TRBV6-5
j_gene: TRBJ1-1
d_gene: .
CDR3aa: CASSYGEGGKAFF
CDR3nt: TGTGCCAGCAGTTACGGGGAGGGGGGGAAAGCTTTCTTT

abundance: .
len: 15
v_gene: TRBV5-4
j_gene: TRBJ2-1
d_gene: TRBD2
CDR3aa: CASSSLAGDNNEQFF
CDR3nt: TGTGCCAGCAGCTCTCTAGCGGGGGATAACAATGAGCAGTTCTTC

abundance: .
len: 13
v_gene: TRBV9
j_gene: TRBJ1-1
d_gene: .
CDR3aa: CASSLSGGTEAFF
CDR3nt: TGTGCCAGCAGCCTCTCGGGTGGGACTGAAGCTTTCTTT

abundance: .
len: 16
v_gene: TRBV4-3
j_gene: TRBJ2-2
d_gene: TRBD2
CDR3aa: CASSQVAVAGTGELFF
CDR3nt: TGCGCCAGCAGCCAAGTGGCGGTAGCGGGGACCGGGGAGCTGTTTTTT

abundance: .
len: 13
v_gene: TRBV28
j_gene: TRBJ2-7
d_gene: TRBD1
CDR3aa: CAIRGTGIFEQYF
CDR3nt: TGTGCCATCAGAGGGACAGGGATCTTCGAGCAGTACTTC

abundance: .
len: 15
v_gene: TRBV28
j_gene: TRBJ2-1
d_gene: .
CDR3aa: CASSPGGLGVNEQFF
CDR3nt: TGTGCCAGCAGCCCAGGGGGGCTCGGGGTCAATGAGCAGTTCTTC

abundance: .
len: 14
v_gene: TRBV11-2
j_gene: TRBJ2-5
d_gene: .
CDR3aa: CASSNPGRGETQYF
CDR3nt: TGTGCCAGCAGCAACCCAGGACGAGGGGAGACCCAGTACTTC

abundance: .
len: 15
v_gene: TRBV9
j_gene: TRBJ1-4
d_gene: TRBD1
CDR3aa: CASSTQGAANEKLFF
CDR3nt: TGTGCCAGCAGCACTCAGGGGGCGGCTAATGAAAAACTGTTTTTT

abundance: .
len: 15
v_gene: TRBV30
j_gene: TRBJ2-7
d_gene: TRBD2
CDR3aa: CAWTQLAGGPYEQYF
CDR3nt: TGTGCCTGGACCCAACTAGCGGGAGGGCCCTACGAGCAGTACTTC

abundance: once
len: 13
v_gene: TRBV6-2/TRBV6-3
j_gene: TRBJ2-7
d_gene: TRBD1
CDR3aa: CASSLDRGYEQYF
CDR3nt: TGTGCCAGCAGCCTGGACAGGGGCTACGAGCAGTACTTC

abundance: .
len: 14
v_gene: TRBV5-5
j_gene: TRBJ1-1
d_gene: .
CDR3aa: CASSLEGTVTEAFF
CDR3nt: TGTGCCAGCAGCTTAGAGGGAACCGTCACTGAAGCTTTCTTT

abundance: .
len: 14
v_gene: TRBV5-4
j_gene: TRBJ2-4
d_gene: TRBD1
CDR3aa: CASSLQGEKNIQYF
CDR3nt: TGTGCCAGCAGCTTACAGGGGGAAAAGAACATTCAGTACTTC

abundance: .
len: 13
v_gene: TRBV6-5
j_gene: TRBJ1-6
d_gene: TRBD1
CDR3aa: CASSPGGNSPLHF
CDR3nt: TGTGCCAGCAGTCCAGGGGGTAATTCACCCCTCCACTTT

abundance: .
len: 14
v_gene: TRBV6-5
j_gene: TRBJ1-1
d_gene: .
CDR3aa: CASTPTDMNTEAFF
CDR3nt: TGTGCCAGCACTCCGACGGACATGAACACTGAAGCTTTCTTT

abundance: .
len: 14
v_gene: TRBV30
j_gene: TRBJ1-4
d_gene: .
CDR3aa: CAWSRGINNEKLFF
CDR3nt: TGTGCCTGGAGTAGGGGCATAAATAATGAAAAACTGTTTTTT

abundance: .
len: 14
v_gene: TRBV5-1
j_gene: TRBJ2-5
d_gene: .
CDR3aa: CASSLGQLQETQYF
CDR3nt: TGCGCCAGCAGCCTAGGACAGCTCCAAGAGACCCAGTACTTC

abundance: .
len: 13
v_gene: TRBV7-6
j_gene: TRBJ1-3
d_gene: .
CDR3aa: CASSLAPGNTIYF
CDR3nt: TGTGCCAGCAGCTTAGCCCCAGGAAACACCATATATTTT

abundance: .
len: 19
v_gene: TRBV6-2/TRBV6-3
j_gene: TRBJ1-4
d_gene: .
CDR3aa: CASSRRGPGPISANEKLFF
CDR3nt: TGTGCCAGCAGCCGCCGAGGACCAGGGCCCATATCGGCTAATGAAAAACTGTTTTTT

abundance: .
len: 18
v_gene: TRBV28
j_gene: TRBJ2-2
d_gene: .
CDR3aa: CASSPNIGLNINTGELFF
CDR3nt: TGTGCCAGCAGTCCAAATATCGGACTGAATATTAACACCGGGGAGCTGTTTTTT

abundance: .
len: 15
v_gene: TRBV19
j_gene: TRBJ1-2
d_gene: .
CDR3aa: CASSITGAPNYGYTF
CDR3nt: TGTGCCAGTAGTATAACAGGAGCCCCTAACTATGGCTACACCTTC

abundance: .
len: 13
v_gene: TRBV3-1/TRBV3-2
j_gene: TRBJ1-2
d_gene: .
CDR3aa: CASSQPGLYGYTF
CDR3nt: TGTGCCAGCAGCCAGCCGGGTCTCTATGGCTACACCTTC

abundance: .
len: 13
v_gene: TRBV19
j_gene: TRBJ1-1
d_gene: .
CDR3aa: CASSIFRDTEAFF
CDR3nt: TGTGCCAGTAGTATCTTCCGGGACACTGAAGCTTTCTTT

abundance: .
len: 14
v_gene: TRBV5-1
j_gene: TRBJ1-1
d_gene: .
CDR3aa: CASSLFSENTEAFF
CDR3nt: TGCGCCAGCAGCTTGTTTTCAGAGAACACTGAAGCTTTCTTT

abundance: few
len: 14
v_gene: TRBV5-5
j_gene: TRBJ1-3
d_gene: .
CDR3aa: CASSTINYGNTIYF
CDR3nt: TGTGCCAGCAGCACAATAAATTACGGAAACACCATATATTTT

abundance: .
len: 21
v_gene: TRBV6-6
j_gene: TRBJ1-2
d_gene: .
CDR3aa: CASSHPNNMLSRASRDYGYTF
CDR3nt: TGTGCCAGCAGCCACCCTAATAATATGCTATCGAGAGCTAGTCGGGACTATGGCTACACCTTC

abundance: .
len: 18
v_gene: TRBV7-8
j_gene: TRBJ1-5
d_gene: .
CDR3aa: CASSSGFVEQRRNQPQHF
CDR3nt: TGTGCCAGCAGCTCGGGGTTTGTTGAACAGCGACGAAATCAGCCCCAGCATTTT

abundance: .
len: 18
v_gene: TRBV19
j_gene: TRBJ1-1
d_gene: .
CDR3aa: CASSIDQSGVKRNTEAFF
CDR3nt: TGTGCCAGTAGTATAGATCAATCGGGGGTAAAACGGAACACTGAAGCTTTCTTT

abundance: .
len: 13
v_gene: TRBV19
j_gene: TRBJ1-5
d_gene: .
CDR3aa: CASSIGVGQPQHF
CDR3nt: TGTGCCAGTAGTATCGGGGTGGGTCAGCCCCAGCATTTT

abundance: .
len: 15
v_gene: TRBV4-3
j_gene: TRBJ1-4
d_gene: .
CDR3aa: CASSQEELSGEKLFF
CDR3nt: TGCGCCAGCAGCCAAGAGGAACTAAGCGGTGAAAAACTGTTTTTT

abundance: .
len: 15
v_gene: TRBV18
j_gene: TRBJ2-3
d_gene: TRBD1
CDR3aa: CASSYRGDFTDTQYF
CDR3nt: TGTGCCAGCTCTTACAGGGGAGATTTCACAGATACGCAGTATTTT

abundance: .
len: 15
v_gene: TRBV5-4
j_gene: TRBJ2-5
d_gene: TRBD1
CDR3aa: CASSSSGKGAGTQYF
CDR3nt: TGTGCCAGCAGCTCCTCAGGGAAGGGGGCCGGGACCCAGTACTTC

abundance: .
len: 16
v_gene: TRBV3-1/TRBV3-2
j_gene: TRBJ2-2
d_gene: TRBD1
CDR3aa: CASSANRGVATGELFF
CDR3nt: TGTGCCAGCAGCGCTAACAGGGGGGTCGCCACCGGGGAGCTGTTTTTT

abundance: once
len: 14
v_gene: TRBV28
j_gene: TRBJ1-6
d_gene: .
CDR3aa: CASSSPQYHSPLHF
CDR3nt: TGTGCCAGCAGTTCCCCTCAGTATCATTCACCCCTCCACTTT

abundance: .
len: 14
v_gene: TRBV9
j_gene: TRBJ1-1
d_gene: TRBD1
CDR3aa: CASSVLQGETEAFF
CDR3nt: TGTGCCAGCAGCGTATTGCAGGGGGAGACTGAAGCTTTCTTT

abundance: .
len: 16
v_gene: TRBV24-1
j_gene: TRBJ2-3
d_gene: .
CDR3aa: CATSDPTSFSTDTQYF
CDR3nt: TGTGCCACCAGTGATCCTACTAGTTTCAGCACAGATACGCAGTATTTT

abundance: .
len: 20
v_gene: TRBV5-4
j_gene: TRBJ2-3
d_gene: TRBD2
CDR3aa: CASSPVRVAGGLVGTDTQYF
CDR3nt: TGTGCCAGCAGCCCGGTTCGAGTAGCGGGGGGCCTAGTCGGCACAGATACGCAGTATTTT

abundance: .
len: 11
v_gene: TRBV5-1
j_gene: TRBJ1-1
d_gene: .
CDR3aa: CASSLGSEAFF
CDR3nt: TGCGCCAGCAGCTTGGGGAGTGAAGCTTTCTTT

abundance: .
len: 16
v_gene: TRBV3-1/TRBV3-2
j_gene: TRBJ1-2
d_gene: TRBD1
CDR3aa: CASSPSWGQGAEGYTF
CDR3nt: TGTGCCAGCAGCCCATCTTGGGGGCAGGGGGCCGAAGGCTACACCTTC

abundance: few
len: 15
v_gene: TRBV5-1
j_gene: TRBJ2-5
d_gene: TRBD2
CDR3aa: CASSPGTSGGWTQYF
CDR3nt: TGCGCCAGCAGCCCCGGGACTAGCGGGGGGTGGACCCAGTACTTC